This T cell receptor beta chain was sequenced during a study of molecular identifiers for immune sequencing clone quantification. Study-level points and caveats: With a barcode shared among identical TCR molecules, highly expanded clone sizes could be underestimated.

Details on this clonotype: Its antigen remains unidentified. This clone may be a read error of a much larger clone one base away.

CDR1 is GTSNPN and CDR2 is SVGIG in the germline V gene (reference sequence). This CDR3 is built from 14 residues. Listed TCR primers, together with previously described methods, were used for the bulk TCR libraries. TCRdb called the PCR reads again in MiXCR, with one record for every CDR3 protein. The sample lists approximately 550,000 distinct CDR3 sequences, 20% to 25% seen once, with 0.7% to 0.95% in the top ten. When naive CD8 T cells were sorted, they were gated as CD8+CD4-CCR7+CD45RA+. The gene calls are TRBV30 and TRBJ1-4; 7 positions agree with TRBD1. This TCR came from a human donor in good health. Some libraries in this study had Jurkat cell RNA spiked in. Sequencing input: naive CD8+ T cells from blood, with Jurkat cell RNA spiked in. Subset here: FACS-sorted CD8+CD4-CCR7+CD45RA+ naive T cells. CDR3: CAWSVGTGEEKLVF. In DNA form, the CDR3 reads TGTGCCTGGAGTGTTGGAACAGGGGAAGAAAAACTGGTTTTT.